This T cell receptor (beta chain) was obtained from a study of cytomegalovirus exposure and HLA in healthy donors. Turning to the study itself: One earlier analysis, a look at around 170 million T cells, found 117 million unique TCR beta sequences.

V lost 6 bases to trimming and J lost 1 base; unmatched junction nucleotides: 3. Germline loops: CDR1 MNHNS, CDR2 SASEGT. The CDR3 contains 14 residues. The PCR employed 60 Vbeta primers together with 13 Jbeta primers. Per the original methods: Later reanalysis found about 78 million unique TCR beta chains, roughly 10 million of them shared. Method: immunoSEQ multiplex PCR; TCRdb's copy keeps in-frame clones and lacks some. V, J and clone size derive from that table, while D and trimming were established from the DNA sequence. The repertoire table contains some 72,000 clones. Source material: PBMCs. This sequence was found in a man aged 30 to 45 in good health and CMV-seronegative. J is TRBJ2-7 and V is TRBV6-1, with TRBD1 matching over 10 bases. The CDR3 DNA sequence: TGTGCCAGCAGCGGGACAGGGGCTTCCTACGAGCAGTACTTC. The encoded protein is CASSGTGASYEQYF.